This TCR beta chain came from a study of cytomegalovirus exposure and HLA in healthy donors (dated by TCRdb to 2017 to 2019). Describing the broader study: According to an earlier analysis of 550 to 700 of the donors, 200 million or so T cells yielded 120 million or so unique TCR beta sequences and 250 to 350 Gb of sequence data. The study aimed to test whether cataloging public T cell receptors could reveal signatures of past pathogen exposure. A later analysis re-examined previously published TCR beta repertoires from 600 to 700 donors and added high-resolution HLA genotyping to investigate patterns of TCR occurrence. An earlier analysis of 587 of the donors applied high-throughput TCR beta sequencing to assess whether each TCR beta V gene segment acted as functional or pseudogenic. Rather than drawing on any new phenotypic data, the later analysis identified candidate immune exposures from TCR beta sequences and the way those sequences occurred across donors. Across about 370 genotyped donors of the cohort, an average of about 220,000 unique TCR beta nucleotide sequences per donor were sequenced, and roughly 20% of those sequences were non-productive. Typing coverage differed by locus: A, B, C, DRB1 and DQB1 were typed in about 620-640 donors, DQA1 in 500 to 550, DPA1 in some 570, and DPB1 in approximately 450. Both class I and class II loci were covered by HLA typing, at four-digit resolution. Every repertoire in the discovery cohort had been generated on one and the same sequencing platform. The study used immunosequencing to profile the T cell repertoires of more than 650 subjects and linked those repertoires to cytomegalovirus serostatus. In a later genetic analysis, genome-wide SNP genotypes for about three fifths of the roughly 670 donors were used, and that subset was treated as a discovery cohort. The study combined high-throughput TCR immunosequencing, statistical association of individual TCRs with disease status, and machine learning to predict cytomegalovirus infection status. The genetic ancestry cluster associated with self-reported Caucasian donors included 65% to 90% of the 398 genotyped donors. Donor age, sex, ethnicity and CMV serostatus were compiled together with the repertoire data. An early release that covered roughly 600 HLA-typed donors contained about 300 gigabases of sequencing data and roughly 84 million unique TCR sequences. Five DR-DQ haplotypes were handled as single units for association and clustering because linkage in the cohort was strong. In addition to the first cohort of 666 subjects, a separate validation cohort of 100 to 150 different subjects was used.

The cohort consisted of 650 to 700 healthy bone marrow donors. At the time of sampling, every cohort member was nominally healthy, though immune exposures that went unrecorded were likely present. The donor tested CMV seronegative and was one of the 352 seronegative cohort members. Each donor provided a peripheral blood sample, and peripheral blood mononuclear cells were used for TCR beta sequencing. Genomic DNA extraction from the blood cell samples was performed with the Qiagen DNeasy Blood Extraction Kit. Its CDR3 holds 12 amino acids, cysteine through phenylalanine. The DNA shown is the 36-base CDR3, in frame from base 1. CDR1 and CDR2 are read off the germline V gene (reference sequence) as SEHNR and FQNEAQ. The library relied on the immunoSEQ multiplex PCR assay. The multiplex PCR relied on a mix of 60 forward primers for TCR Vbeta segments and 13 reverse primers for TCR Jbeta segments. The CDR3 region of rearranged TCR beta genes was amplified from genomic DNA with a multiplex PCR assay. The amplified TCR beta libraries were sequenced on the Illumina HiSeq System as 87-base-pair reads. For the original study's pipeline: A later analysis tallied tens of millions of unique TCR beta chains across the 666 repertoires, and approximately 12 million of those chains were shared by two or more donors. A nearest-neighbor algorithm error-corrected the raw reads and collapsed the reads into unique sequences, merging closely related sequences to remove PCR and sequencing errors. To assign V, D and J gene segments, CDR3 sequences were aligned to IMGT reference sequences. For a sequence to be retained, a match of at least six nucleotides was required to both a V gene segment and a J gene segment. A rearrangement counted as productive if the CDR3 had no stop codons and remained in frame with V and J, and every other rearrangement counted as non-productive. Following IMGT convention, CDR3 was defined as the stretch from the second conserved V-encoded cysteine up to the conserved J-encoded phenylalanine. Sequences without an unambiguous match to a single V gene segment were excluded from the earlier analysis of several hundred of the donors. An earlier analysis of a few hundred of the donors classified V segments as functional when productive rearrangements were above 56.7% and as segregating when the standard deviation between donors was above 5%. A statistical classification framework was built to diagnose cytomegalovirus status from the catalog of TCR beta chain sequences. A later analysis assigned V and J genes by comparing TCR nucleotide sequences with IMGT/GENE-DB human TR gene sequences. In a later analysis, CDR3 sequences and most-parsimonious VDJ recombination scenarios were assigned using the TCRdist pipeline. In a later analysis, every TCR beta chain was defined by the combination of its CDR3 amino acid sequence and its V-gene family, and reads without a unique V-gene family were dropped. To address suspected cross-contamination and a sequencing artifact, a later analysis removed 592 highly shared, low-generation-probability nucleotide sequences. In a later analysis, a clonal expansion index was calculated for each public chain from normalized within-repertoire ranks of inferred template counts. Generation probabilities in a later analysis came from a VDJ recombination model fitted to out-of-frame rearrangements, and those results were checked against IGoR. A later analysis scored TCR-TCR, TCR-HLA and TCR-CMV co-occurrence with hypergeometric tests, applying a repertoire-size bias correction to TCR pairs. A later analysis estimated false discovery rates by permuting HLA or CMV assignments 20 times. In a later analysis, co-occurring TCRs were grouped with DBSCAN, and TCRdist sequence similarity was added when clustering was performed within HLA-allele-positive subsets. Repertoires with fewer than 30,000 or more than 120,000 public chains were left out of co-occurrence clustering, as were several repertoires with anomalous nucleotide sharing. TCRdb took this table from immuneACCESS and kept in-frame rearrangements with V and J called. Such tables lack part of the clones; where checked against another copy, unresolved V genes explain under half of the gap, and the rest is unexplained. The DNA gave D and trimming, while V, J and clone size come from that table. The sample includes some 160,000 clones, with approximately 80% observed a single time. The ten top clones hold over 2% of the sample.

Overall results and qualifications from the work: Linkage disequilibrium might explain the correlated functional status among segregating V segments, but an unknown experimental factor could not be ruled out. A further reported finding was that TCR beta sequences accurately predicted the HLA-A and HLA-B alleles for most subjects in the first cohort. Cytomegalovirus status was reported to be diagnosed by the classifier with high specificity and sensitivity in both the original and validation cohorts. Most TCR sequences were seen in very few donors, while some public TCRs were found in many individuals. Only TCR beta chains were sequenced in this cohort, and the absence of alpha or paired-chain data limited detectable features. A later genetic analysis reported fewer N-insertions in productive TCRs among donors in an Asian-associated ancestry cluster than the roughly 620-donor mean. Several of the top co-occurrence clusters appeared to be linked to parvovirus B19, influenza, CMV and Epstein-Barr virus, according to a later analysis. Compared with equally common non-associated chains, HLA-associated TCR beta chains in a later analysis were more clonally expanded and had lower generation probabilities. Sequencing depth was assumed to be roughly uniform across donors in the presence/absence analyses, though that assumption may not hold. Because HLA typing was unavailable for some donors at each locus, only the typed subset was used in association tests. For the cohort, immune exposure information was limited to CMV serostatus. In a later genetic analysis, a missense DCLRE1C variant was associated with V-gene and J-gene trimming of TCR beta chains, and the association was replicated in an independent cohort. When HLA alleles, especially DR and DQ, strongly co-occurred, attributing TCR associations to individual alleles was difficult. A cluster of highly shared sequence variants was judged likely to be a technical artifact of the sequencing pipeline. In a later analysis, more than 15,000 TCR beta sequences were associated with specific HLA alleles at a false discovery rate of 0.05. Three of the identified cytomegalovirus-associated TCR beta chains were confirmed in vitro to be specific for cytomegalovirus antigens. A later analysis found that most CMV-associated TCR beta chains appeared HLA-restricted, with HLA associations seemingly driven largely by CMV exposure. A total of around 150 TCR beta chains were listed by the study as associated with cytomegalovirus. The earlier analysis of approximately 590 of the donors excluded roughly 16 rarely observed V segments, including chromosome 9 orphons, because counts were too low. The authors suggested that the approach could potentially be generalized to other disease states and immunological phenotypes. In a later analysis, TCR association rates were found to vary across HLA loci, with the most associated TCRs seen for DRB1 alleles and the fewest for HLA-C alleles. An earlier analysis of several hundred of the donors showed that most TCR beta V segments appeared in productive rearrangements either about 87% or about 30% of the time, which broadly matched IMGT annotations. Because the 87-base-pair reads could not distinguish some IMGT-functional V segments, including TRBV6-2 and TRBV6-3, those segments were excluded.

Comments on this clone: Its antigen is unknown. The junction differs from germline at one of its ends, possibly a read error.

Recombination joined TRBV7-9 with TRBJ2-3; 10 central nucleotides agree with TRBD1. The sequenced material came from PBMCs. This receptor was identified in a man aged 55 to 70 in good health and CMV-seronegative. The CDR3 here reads CSSGDRDRGQYF. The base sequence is TGTTCCAGTGGGGACCGGGACAGGGGACAGTATTTT.